This T cell receptor beta chain was captured by sequencing in a study of shared clonotypes between healthy human individuals. Background on the study: Researchers assigned three CD4 naive, three CD4 memory, two CD8 naive and one CD8 memory plate to each donor.

Trimming removed 0 bases at V and 4 bases at J, with 15 bases between. Germline lookup yields CDR1 SEHNR and CDR2 FQNEAQ (reference sequence). CDR3 length: 17 residues. Sequencing was performed with immunoSEQ multiplex PCR; in TCRdb, only in-frame clones are kept and a portion is missing. The table lists 2.3 million or so clones, over 85% of them singletons. The gene calls are TRBV7-9 and TRBJ2-2, with a possible D match to TRBD2 (5 bases). The specimen sequenced was naive CD4+ T cells from PBMCs. Subset described: CD45RA+ positively selected. This sequence was found in a man aged 18 to 35 in good health. Some clones in this sample may be carry-over from other donors' samples. CDR3 amino acids: CASSLASRERFTGELFF. The CDR3 DNA reads as TGTGCCAGCAGCTTAGCATCACGGGAAAGGTTCACCGGGGAGCTGTTTTTT.